A single T cell receptor (beta chain) is shown here with its context. Its matching antigen is unknown. Using genomic DNA as the template, TCR beta VDJ and CDR3 profiling was carried out. TCRdb used MiXCR to reprocess the reads, holding one entry per CDR3 protein. The data show 180,000 or so distinct CDR3 sequences, roughly three fifths seen once. This record comes from a study of CD8+CD57+ T cells in acquired aplastic anemia. Background on the study: Mean yield of DNA from sorted CD4+ and CD8+ cells was 3 to 3.5 ug.

Study-wide points: Patients did not significantly differ from controls in CD8+ Simpson's diversity.

Patients picked for sequencing had shown CD8+CD57+ cell expansion detected by flow cytometry. All participating patients were living with severe acquired aplastic anemia. Receipt of therapy had not occurred in any patient by the time of blood sampling. Per germline, CDR1 LNHDA and CDR2 SQIVND (reference sequence). The CDR3 length is 18 residues. The V segment lost 3 bases and the J segment 3 bases; nucleotides outside the gene matches: 9. The chain is built from TRBV19 and TRBJ2-6; TRBD1 matches at 9 bases. Sequencing was performed on sorted CD4+, CD8+, or CD8+CD57+ T cells (not recorded which) from PBMCs. This sequence originates from a human donor with aplastic anemia. The CDR3 coding sequence is TGTGCCAGTAGTATGTACGGACAGGGGTTGTTTGGGGCCAACGTCCTGACTTTC. Protein sequence: CASSMYGQGLFGANVLTF.